This T cell receptor beta chain was profiled in a study of tumor and adjacent non-tumor tissue in lung cancer. On this clonotype itself: The conserved closing phenylalanine or tryptophan is absent in this CDR3, likely reflecting a read error.

Germline values: CDR1 SGHKS, CDR2 YYEKEE (reference sequence). This CDR3 has 15 amino acids. The library came from three nested PCR rounds adapted from ARM-PCR protocols. TCRdb reprocessed the multiplex PCR reads with MiXCR, giving one entry per CDR3 protein. The sample includes roughly 66,000 distinct CDR3 sequences, around 73% of them seen just once. No cell sorting was done before RNA was extracted from the tissue. V usage is TRBV5-5 and J usage is TRBJ2-1, with D unclear. The TCR originated in a man aged 55-75 years with non-small cell lung cancer. The sample was lung tumor tissue. CDR3 DNA sequence: TGTGCCAGTAGCTTATGGGCCAACTCCTACAATGAGCAGTTCCTC. It is translated as CASSLWANSYNEQFL.